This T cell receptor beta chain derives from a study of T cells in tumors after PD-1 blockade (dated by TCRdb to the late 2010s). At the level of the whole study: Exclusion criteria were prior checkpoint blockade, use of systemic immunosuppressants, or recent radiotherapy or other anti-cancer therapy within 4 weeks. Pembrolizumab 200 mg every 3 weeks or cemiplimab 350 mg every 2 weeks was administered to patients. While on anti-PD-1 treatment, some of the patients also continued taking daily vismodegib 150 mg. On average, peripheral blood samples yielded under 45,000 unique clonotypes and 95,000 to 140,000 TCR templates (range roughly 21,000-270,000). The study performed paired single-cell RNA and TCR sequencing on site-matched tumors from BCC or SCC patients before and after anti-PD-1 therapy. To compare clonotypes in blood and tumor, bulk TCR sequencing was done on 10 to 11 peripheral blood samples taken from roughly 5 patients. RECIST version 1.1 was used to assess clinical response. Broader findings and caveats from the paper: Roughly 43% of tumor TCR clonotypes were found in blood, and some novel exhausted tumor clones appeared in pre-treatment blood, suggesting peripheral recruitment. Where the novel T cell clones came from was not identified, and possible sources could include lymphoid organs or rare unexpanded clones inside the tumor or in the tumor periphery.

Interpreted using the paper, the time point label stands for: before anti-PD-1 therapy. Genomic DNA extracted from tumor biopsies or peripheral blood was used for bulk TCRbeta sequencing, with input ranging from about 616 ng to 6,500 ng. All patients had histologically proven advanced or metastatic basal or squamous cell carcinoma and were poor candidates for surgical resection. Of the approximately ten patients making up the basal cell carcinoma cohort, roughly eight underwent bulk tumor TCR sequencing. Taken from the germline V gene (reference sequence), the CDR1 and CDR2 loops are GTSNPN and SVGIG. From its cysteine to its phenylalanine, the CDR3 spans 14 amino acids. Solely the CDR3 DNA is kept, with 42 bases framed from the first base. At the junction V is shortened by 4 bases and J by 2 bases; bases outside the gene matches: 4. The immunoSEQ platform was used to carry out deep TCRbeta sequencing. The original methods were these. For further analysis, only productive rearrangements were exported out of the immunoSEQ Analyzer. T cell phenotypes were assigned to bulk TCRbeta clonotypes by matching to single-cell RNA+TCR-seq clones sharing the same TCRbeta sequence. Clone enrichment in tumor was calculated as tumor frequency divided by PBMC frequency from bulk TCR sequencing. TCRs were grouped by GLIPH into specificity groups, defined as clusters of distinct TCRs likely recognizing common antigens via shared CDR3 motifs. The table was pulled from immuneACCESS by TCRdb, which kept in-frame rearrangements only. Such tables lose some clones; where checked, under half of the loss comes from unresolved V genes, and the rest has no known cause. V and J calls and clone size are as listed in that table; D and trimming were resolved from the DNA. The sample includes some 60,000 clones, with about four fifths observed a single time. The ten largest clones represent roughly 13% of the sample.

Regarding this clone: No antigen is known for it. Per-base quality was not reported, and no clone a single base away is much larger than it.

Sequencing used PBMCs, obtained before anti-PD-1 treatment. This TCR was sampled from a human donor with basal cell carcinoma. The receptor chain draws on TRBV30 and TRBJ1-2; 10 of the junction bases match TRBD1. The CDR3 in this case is CAWTGDRGNYGYTF. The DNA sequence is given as TGTGCCTGGACGGGGGACAGGGGCAACTATGGCTACACCTTC.